These 22 T cell receptor beta chains came from one sample sequenced in a study of cytomegalovirus exposure and HLA in healthy donors. The study ran its PCR with 60 Vbeta and 13 Jbeta primers. The repertoire was sequenced with immunoSEQ multiplex PCR; TCRdb's copy has only in-frame clones and lacks some. The sample yields about 170,000 clones, around 80% seen once. The sequencing input was PBMCs. Receptors originate from a man between 18 and 29 years old in good health and CMV-seronegative.

The chain carries TRBV4-2 and TRBJ2-1; D uncertain. The CDR3 has 15 amino acids. Germline values: CDR1 LGHNA, CDR2 YNFKEQ. Between the trimmed V and J ends, which lost 4 bases and 0 bases, there was a span of 10 bases. The CDR3 DNA is TGTGCCAGCAGCCCATCTAAAAGCTCCTACAATGAGCAGTTCTTC. Residues: CASSPSKSSYNEQFF.

The rearrangement uses TRBV10-3 and TRBJ2-1; perhaps TRBD1 as D (6 bases). Trimming pared 7 bases from V and 9 bases from J, leaving 16 bases between. The CDR3 sequence is 13 residues long. CDR1 and CDR2 (germline): ENHRY, SYGVKD. CDR3 sequence reads: CAINQGTSGEQFF. DNA of the CDR3: TGTGCCATCAACCAGGGGACGTCCGGTGAGCAGTTCTTC.

V and J are TRBV7-8 and TRBJ2-1, with 7 bases that match TRBD2. With 4 bases clipped from V and 1 base from J, the junction kept 4 bases outside the gene matches. CDR3 size: 15 residues. The germline V gene has CDR1 SGHVS and CDR2 FQNEAQ. The CDR3 DNA sequence: TGTGCCAGCAGCTCGACTAGCCCATCCTACAATGAGCAGTTCTTC. It encodes CASSSTSPSYNEQFF.

This clone was recorded once. V and J are TRBV23-1 and TRBJ1-1; a possible D gene is TRBD1 (6 bases). TRBV23-1 is an ORF for which the function is uncertain. The CDR3 sequence is 15 residues long. The V and J ends lost 3 bases and 7 bases respectively, with 18 bases between them. The CDR3 DNA is TGCGCCAGCAGTCATCACAGGGTAACATTTATTGAAGCTTTCTTT. It specifies CASSHHRVTFIEAFF.

V is TRBV6-1 and J is TRBJ2-1; tentative D call: TRBD1 (6 bases). Germline lookup yields CDR1 MNHNS and CDR2 SASEGT. V lost 2 bases to trimming and J lost 10 bases, with 18 bases between them. The length of the CDR3 is 15 residues. CDR3 nucleotides: TGTGCCAGCAGTGAAAAACACGTGGGGGCCCGAGAGCAGTTCTTC. Translated, it gives CASSEKHVGAREQFF.

The rearrangement joins TRBV5-6 to TRBJ2-7; the match to TRBD2 covers 8 bases. J gave up 2 bases and V 0 bases, and 7 bases lay outside the gene matches. CDR1 is SGHDT and CDR2 is YYEEEE in the germline V gene. There are 16 residues in the CDR3. CDR3 loop: CASSLDGSGGPYEQYF. CDR3 sequence (DNA): TGTGCCAGCAGCTTGGATGGGAGCGGGGGACCCTACGAGCAGTACTTC.

The chain combines TRBV29-1 with TRBJ2-5; TRBD1 agrees at 9 bases. Trimming took 7 bases from V and 6 from J; bases not matched to a gene: 3. CDR1 SQVTM and CDR2 ANQGSEA come from the germline V gene. This CDR3 is 11 amino acids long. CDR3: CSGGQGKTQYF. The CDR3 DNA reads TGCAGCGGAGGACAGGGGAAGACCCAGTACTTC.

The rearrangement joins TRBV28 to TRBJ2-5, with 8 positions matching TRBD1. This CDR3 contains 14 residues. Germline V lookup: CDR1 MDHEN, CDR2 SYDVKM. J gave up 5 bases and V 2 bases, and 4 bases lay outside the gene matches. The CDR3: CASSLQGAGETQYF. As DNA, the CDR3 is TGTGCCAGCAGTTTACAGGGGGCAGGGGAGACCCAGTACTTC.

The V gene is TRBV19, the J gene TRBJ2-2, with D maybe TRBD1 (6 bases). V lost 3 bases and J lost 2, with 10 bases in between. Germline V gives CDR1 LNHDA, CDR2 SQIVND (reference sequence). This CDR3 has 15 amino acids. CDR3 bases: TGTGCCAGTAGTATCAGGGGTATTAACACCGGGGAGCTGTTTTTT. The encoded protein is CASSIRGINTGELFF.

The chain carries TRBV28 and TRBJ1-5; D uncertain. This CDR3 contains 15 residues. Trimming left V 1 base short and J 3 bases short, with 10 bases between. Germline V gene data show CDR1 as MDHEN and CDR2 as SYDVKM. CDR3: CASSLSGVLNQPQHF. DNA for the CDR3: TGTGCCAGCAGTTTATCCGGAGTCCTCAATCAGCCCCAGCATTTT.

This clone was counted once. The gene calls are TRBV28 and TRBJ1-3, with 7 bases matching TRBD1. With 4 bases clipped from V and 0 bases from J, the junction kept 9 bases outside the gene matches. Germline V CDR1 and CDR2: MDHEN, SYDVKM. This CDR3 spans 17 amino acids. CDR3 coding DNA: TGTGCCAGCAGTTCCCCGACAGGGCCCTTCTCTGGAAACACCATATATTTT. Encoded protein: CASSSPTGPFSGNTIYF.

The gene calls are TRBV11-3 and TRBJ2-1, with 9 positions matching TRBD2. V shed 6 bases and J 4 bases; nucleotides not matched to a gene: 4. Germline CDR1 is SGHNT and CDR2 is YENEEA. This CDR3 is built from 14 residues. CDR3 loop: CASSLSGGYNEQFF. The CDR3 nucleotides read TGTGCCAGCAGTCTTAGCGGGGGTTACAATGAGCAGTTCTTC.

This sequence joins TRBV6-5 and TRBJ2-4; no firm D call. There are 12 residues in the CDR3. Germline V gene lookup returns CDR1 MNHEY and CDR2 SVGAGI. V lost 8 bases, J lost 0 bases, and 5 bases lay in between. The CDR3 region has the DNA TGTGCCAGCGGGCTAGCCAAAAACATTCAGTACTTC. This codes for CASGLAKNIQYF.

The chain links TRBV4-1 to TRBJ1-2, with 9 bases identical to TRBD1. The trim removed 0 bases at V and 3 bases at J, leaving 2 bases unmatched. The CDR3 runs 15 residues. CDR1 MGHRA and CDR2 YSYEKL come from the germline V gene. The CDR3 loop is CASSQDWTGDYGYTF. The CDR3 nucleotides are TGCGCCAGCAGCCAAGATTGGACAGGGGACTATGGCTACACCTTC.

The chain is built from TRBV13 and TRBJ1-1; 10 bases fit TRBD1. The CDR3 is made up of 16 amino acids. Germline trimming cut 1 base from V and 3 bases from J; bases unmatched to any gene: 5. Germline CDR1 and CDR2: PRHDT and FYEKMQ (reference sequence). The CDR3 loop reads CASSLALDRGYTEAFF. In DNA form, the CDR3 reads TGTGCCAGCAGCTTAGCCCTGGACAGGGGGTACACTGAAGCTTTCTTT. The full variable domain, with the rest looked up from reference TRBV13 and TRBJ1-1, is AAGVIQSPRHLIKEKRETATLKCYPIPRHDTVYWYQQGPGQDPQFLISFYEKMQSDKGSIPDRFSAQQFSDYHSELNMSSLELGDSALYFCASSLALDRGYTEAFFGQGTRLTVV.

This clone came up once. This chain uses TRBV13 with TRBJ2-7; 7 positions match TRBD1. Trimming removed 6 bases from V and 3 bases from J; junction bases left unmatched: 5. Per the germline V gene, CDR1 is PRHDT and CDR2 is FYEKMQ (reference sequence). CDR3 length: 13 residues. The CDR3 region is CASRQGLLYEQYF. The CDR3 DNA follows: TGTGCCAGCAGACAGGGGTTACTCTACGAGCAGTACTTC.

The chain links TRBV18 to TRBJ1-5, with TRBD1 as a possible D gene (5 bases). CDR1 and CDR2 from the germline V gene are KGHSH and LQKENI. The CDR3 covers 16 residues. Trimming left V 6 bases short and J 7 bases short, with 22 bases between. The CDR3 loop is CASSIKPGRVGQPQHF. The CDR3 DNA reads TGTGCCAGCTCGATCAAACCCGGCAGGGTTGGCCAGCCCCAGCATTTT.

This clone turned up a few times. The V call is TRBV19, the J call TRBJ1-1; TRBD1 is a possible D gene (6 bases). Germline CDR1 is LNHDA and CDR2 is SQIVND (reference sequence). This CDR3 comprises 13 residues. The V and J ends lost 5 bases and 5 bases respectively, with 12 bases between them. As DNA, the CDR3 is TGTGCCAGTAGTCCGGACAGTAGGACTGAAGCTTTCTTT. Translation gives CASSPDSRTEAFF.

The sample holds one count of this clone. The chain uses TRBV7-9 and TRBJ1-5; D may be TRBD1 (6 bases). Germline CDR1 and CDR2: SEHNR and FQNEAQ (reference sequence). The CDR3 sequence is 14 residues long. V dropped 5 bases and J dropped 1 base, with 9 bases sitting between them. CDR3 residues: CASSVDRSNQPQHF. In DNA form, the CDR3 reads TGTGCCAGCAGCGTAGACAGGAGCAATCAGCCCCAGCATTTT.

The chain couples TRBV11-2 to TRBJ1-3; D is undetermined. V lost 3 bases, J lost 0 bases, and 9 bases lay in between. The CDR3 sequence is 15 residues long. CDR1 and CDR2 (germline): SGHAT, FQNNGV. CDR3 loop: CASSFGGYSGNTIYF. The DNA of the CDR3 is TGTGCCAGCAGCTTTGGAGGCTACTCTGGAAACACCATATATTTT. The whole variable domain, filled in from reference TRBV11-2 and TRBJ1-3, reads EAGVAQSPRYKIIEKRQSVAFWCNPISGHATLYWYQQILGQGPKLLIQFQNNGVVDDSQLPKDRFSAERLKGVDSTLKIQPAKLEDSAVYLCASSFGGYSGNTIYFGEGSWLTVV.

This clone came up a few times. The CDR3 bases are TGTGCCAGCTCCCCCGGGGACAGGTACAATGAGCAGTTCTTC. Translated, it gives CASSPGDRYNEQFF. The chain recombines TRBV6-5 with TRBJ2-1; TRBD1 matches at 8 bases. J was trimmed by 4 bases and V by 8 bases; bases with no gene match: 7. There are 14 residues in the CDR3. From germline, CDR1 is MNHEY and CDR2 SVGAGI.

This sequence joins TRBV1 and TRBJ2-5; the DNA was not compared with TRBD2, the D call given in the table. With the DNA end fitting TRBJ2-7 better, the J assignment may be wrong. TRBV1 is described as a pseudogene. This CDR3 spans 17 amino acids. The CDR3 region is CTSSHKGSGGEWYEQYF. CDR3 DNA: TGCACCAGCAGCCACAAGGGGAGCGGGGGCGAGTGGTACGAGCAGTACTTC.